This note documents a single T cell receptor (beta chain) sequence. What it binds is not known. This sample stems from a study of T cell responses to AZD1222 COVID-19 vaccine. Profiling relied on immunoSEQ multiplex PCR, and the TCRdb table lists in-frame clones only, not all of them. The sample has some 150,000 clones, 92% seen once. The germline V gene encodes CDR1 MDHEN and CDR2 SYDVKM. V lost 8 bases to trimming and J lost 2 bases; unmatched junction nucleotides: 5. This CDR3 region has 15 residues. Study outcomes and limitations: Along spike, vaccine-associated CD4 TCRs were found throughout, with dominance at 160-218 and 743-854. The donors showed a predominance of white British ancestry and of females, with possible underestimation of clonal diversity. Among spike-specific TCRs, nearly half reportedly target unmutated variant regions.

The genes are TRBV28 and TRBJ2-6; 8 positions match TRBD1. This clonotype was sampled from an adult in good health. The sequences come from peripheral blood, collected on day 0 of MenACWY control vaccination. The CDR3 DNA reads as TGTGCCAGCGGCGTCAGGGGGCCTGGGGCCAACGTCCTGACTTTC. Its translation is CASGVRGPGANVLTF.